These 28 T cell receptor beta chains originate from one sample sequenced in a study of CD8+CD57+ T cells in acquired aplastic anemia. The template used for profiling TCR beta VDJ and CDR3 was genomic DNA. TCRdb ran MiXCR on the reads and lists one entry per CDR3 protein. The data contain around 220,000 distinct CDR3 sequences, under 55% of them singletons. In patients chosen for sequencing, flow cytometry had shown CD8+CD57+ cell expansion. The material sequenced was sorted CD4+, CD8+, or CD8+CD57+ T cells (not recorded which) from PBMCs. The receptors stem from a human donor with aplastic anemia.

The chain is built from TRBV15 and TRBJ1-6; unclear D gene. Germline loops: CDR1 LNHNV, CDR2 YYDKDF (reference sequence). The CDR3 has 18 amino acids. V was pared by 0 bases and J by 0 bases, with 12 bases between. This CDR3 reads CATSREAPVSSYNSPLHF. The CDR3 nucleotides are TGTGCCACCAGCAGAGAGGCTCCGGTGAGCTCCTATAATTCACCCCTCCACTTT.

This chain joins TRBV6-5 and TRBJ1-1, with 12 bases identical to TRBD1. The CDR3 consists of 15 residues. Trimming removed 2 bases from V and 3 bases from J; junction bases left unmatched: 1. Germline loops: CDR1 MNHEY, CDR2 SVGAGI. In DNA form, the CDR3 reads TGTGCCAGCAGTTACGGGACAGGGGGCGACACTGAAGCTTTCTTT. Protein product: CASSYGTGGDTEAFF.

This clonotype was seen a single time. V gene TRBV6-1 combines with J gene TRBJ1-4, with 9 bases fitting TRBD1. J gave up 13 bases and V 5 bases, and 17 bases lay outside the gene matches. The CDR3 runs 16 residues. Germline assignment: CDR1 MNHNS and CDR2 SASEGT. The CDR3: CASSTTGGPNGLRLFF. CDR3 DNA: TGTGCCAGCAGTACGACAGGGGGACCGAATGGATTGAGACTGTTTTTT.

Many counts were recorded for this clonotype. J is TRBJ1-2 and V is TRBV29-1, with D hard to call. V lost 8 bases and J lost 6, with 13 bases in between. The V gene's germline CDR1 is SQVTM and CDR2 ANQGSEA. This CDR3 has 11 residues. CDR3 sequence reads: CSCRTANGYTF. The CDR3 nucleotides read TGCAGCTGTCGTACGGCGAATGGCTACACCTTC.

This clonotype was observed at least ten times. The chain joins TRBV11-3 to TRBJ1-6; a weak D match, TRBD1 (6 bases). Between the trimmed V and J ends, which lost 5 bases and 6 bases, there was a span of 11 bases. The CDR3 has 14 residues. In germline, CDR1 is SGHNT, CDR2 YENEEA. The CDR3 reads CASSPRTANSPLHF. In DNA form, the CDR3 reads TGTGCCAGCAGCCCCCGGACAGCTAATTCACCCCTCCACTTT.

This clonotype showed up just a few times. The V gene is TRBV9, the J gene TRBJ2-1; 8 nucleotides line up with TRBD1. The trim removed 2 bases at V and 5 bases at J, leaving 3 bases unmatched. Germline V CDR1 and CDR2: SGDLS, YYNGEE. The CDR3 has 14 residues. This chain's CDR3 is CASSVRTGNNEQFF. As DNA, the CDR3 is TGTGCCAGCAGCGTCAGGACAGGGAACAATGAGCAGTTCTTC.

This clonotype was observed at least ten times. J is TRBJ2-3 and V is TRBV6-5; perhaps TRBD1 as D (6 bases). Trimming removed 2 bases at V and 2 bases at J, with 8 bases between. This CDR3 has 14 amino acids. Germline CDR1 MNHEY, CDR2 SVGAGI. Written as DNA, the CDR3 is TGTGCCAGCAGTTACCGGGACACCACAGATACGCAGTATTTT. Its translation is CASSYRDTTDTQYF.

This clonotype is medium-sized by share. The rearrangement links TRBV2 to TRBJ1-6; D is ambiguous. The CDR3 covers 12 residues. Trimming pared 5 bases from V and 8 bases from J, leaving 7 bases between. Germline lookup yields CDR1 SNHLY and CDR2 FYNNEI. CDR3: CASSITYSPLHF. The CDR3 DNA reads as TGTGCCAGCAGTATAACGTATTCACCCCTCCACTTT. The variable domain in full, completed from reference TRBV2 and TRBJ1-6, reads EPEVTQTPSHQVTQMGQEVILRCVPISNHLYFYWYRQILGQKVEFLVSFYNNEISEKSEIFDDQFSVERPDGSNFTLKIRSTKLEDSAMYFCASSITYSPLHFGNGTRLTVT.

In its sample, this clonotype was seen many times. The gene calls are TRBV5-1 and TRBJ2-7; D is possibly TRBD1 (5 bases). The CDR3 is 14 residues long. Germline-derived CDR1 and CDR2 are SGHRS and YFSETQ. Trimming removed 0 bases at V and 3 bases at J, with 10 bases between. CDR3 nucleotide sequence: TGCGCCAGCAGCTTGGGACAGCGAGTCTACGAGCAGTACTTC. As protein: CASSLGQRVYEQYF.

This clonotype was picked up a small number of times. A clone one base away is much larger, so this may be a read error. Given the absence of the conserved phenylalanine or tryptophan at the CDR3 end, a read error is likely. The CDR3 DNA follows: TGCAGCGTTGTCCCGGGACCACTGAGCACTGAAGCTTTCCTT. Its protein is CSVVPGPLSTEAFL. The V gene is TRBV29-1, the J gene TRBJ1-1; possibly TRBD1 for D (5 bases). The V gene's germline CDR1 is SQVTM and CDR2 ANQGSEA. Trimming pared 4 bases from V and 4 bases from J, leaving 16 bases between. The CDR3 length is 14 residues.

A note on this clonotype: Sequence at one end of the junction differs from germline and may be a read error. V gene TRBV24-1 combines with J gene TRBJ2-5; no clear D gene. Germline-derived CDR1 and CDR2 are KGHDR and SFDVKD. There are 13 residues in the CDR3. The CDR3 nucleotides read TGTGCTACCAGTGATACAGAGCGAGAGACCCAGTACTTC. Its protein is CATSDTERETQYF.

Ten or more counts support this clonotype. The genes are TRBV5-1 and TRBJ2-5; D perhaps matches TRBD2 (5 bases). The CDR3 runs to 16 residues. V was clipped by 3 bases and J by 2 bases, with 17 bases between them. The germline V gene encodes CDR1 SGHRS and CDR2 YFSETQ. The CDR3 reads CASSSALGVLQETQYF. For the CDR3, the DNA is TGCGCCAGCAGCTCGGCGCTGGGAGTGCTACAAGAGACCCAGTACTTC.

The chain recombines TRBV19 with TRBJ1-5, with 9 bases fitting TRBD1. Germline CDR1 reads LNHDA; CDR2 reads SQIVND (reference sequence). The length of the CDR3 is 13 residues. V lost 6 bases and J lost 7; bases outside the gene matches: 4. The CDR3 bases are TGTGCCAGTAGCCCGGACAGGGGACAGCCCCAGCATTTT. This codes for CASSPDRGQPQHF.

This clonotype was counted many times. This chain links TRBV3-1 with TRBJ1-2; D gene ambiguous. The germline V gene encodes CDR1 LGHDT and CDR2 YNNKEL (reference sequence). V gave up 2 bases and J gave up 2 bases, with 9 bases separating them. CDR3 length: 14 amino acids. The CDR3 nucleotides are TGTGCCAGCAGCCAACTAAACGAGAACTATGGCTACACCTTC. It is translated as CASSQLNENYGYTF. The whole variable domain, filled in from reference TRBV3-1 and TRBJ1-2, reads DTAVSQTPKYLVTQMGNDKSIKCEQNLGHDTMYWYKQDSKKFLKIMFSYNNKELIINETVPNRFSPKSPDKAHLNLHINSLELGDSAVYFCASSQLNENYGYTFGSGTRLTVV.

CDR3 amino acids: CASSRRGTGESTDTQYF. CDR3 coding DNA: TGCGCCAGCTCCCGTAGGGGTACAGGGGAAAGCACAGATACGCAGTATTTT. V usage is TRBV4-1 and J usage is TRBJ2-3, with 7 bases aligning to TRBD1. This CDR3 contains 17 residues. The germline V gene has CDR1 MGHRA and CDR2 YSYEKL. Unmatched junction bases numbered 14, after V lost 8 bases and J lost 0 bases.

This chain connects TRBV7-3 to TRBJ1-1; perhaps TRBD1 as D (6 bases). CDR3 length: 13 amino acids. Trimming removed 7 bases from V and 3 bases from J, with 12 bases in between. Germline CDR1 SGHTA, CDR2 FQGTGA. CDR3 DNA: TGTGCCAGCAACAACAGGGAGGACACTGAAGCTTTCTTT. Its translation is CASNNREDTEAFF. Full variable domain (remainder filled in from reference TRBV7-3 and TRBJ1-1): GAGVSQTPSNKVTEKGKYVELRCDPISGHTALYWYRQSLGQGPEFLIYFQGTGAADDSGLPNDRFFAVRPEGSVSTLKIQRTERGDSAVYLCASNNREDTEAFFGQGTRLTVV.

The chain uses TRBV10-3 and TRBJ2-7, with 10 nucleotides matching TRBD1. CDR1 and CDR2 from the germline V gene are ENHRY and SYGVKD. Losses at the gene ends were 6 bases for V and 6 bases for J; bases not matched to a gene: 8. The CDR3 loop spans 14 amino acids. The CDR3 region has the DNA TGTGCCATCAGCGGGACAGGGGAGGCAGGCGAGCAGTACTTC. Translation gives CAISGTGEAGEQYF.

This clonotype came up a few times. The J gene is TRBJ2-6, the V gene TRBV6-1; 8 bases line up with TRBD1. CDR3 length: 18 residues. The ends lost 6 bases at V and 1 base at J; junction bases unmatched: 11. Per germline, CDR1 MNHNS and CDR2 SASEGT. This chain's CDR3 is CASRVTGVPISGANVLTF. Here the CDR3 DNA reads TGTGCCAGCAGAGTGACAGGGGTCCCAATATCTGGGGCCAACGTCCTGACTTTC.

This clonotype was recorded many times. J is TRBJ2-1 and V is TRBV5-4, with 8 bases lining up with TRBD2. The CDR3 has 14 amino acids. V gave up 2 bases and J gave up 5 bases; unmatched junction bases: 3. In germline, CDR1 is SGHNT, CDR2 YYREEE (reference sequence). The CDR3 DNA reads as TGTGCCAGCAGCTTCCGGGGGGGTAACAATGAGCAGTTCTTC. Translating it yields CASSFRGGNNEQFF.

With respect to this clonotype: Given a much more abundant clone one base away, this may be a read error. The rearrangement links TRBV6-6 to TRBJ1-4, with D possibly matching TRBD1 (6 bases). The CDR3 totals 15 residues. From germline, CDR1 is MNHNY and CDR2 SVGAGI (reference sequence). The CDR3 sequence: CASRRVGGTSEKLFF. Written as DNA, the CDR3 is TGTGCCAGCAGGCGGGTCGGGGGCACTAGTGAAAAACTGTTTTTT.

This clonotype was seen more than once but under ten times. A much larger clonotype is one base distant, so this may be a read error. V usage is TRBV7-9 and J usage is TRBJ1-3; 7 bases are shared with TRBD1. Germline CDR1 and CDR2: SEHNR and FQNEAQ (reference sequence). There are 16 residues in the CDR3. The CDR3, as DNA: TGTGCCGGCAGCATCGGGACAGCCAACTCTGGAAACACCATATATTTT. It yields the protein CAGSIGTANSGNTIYF.

In its sample, this clonotype was seen many times. The chain has TRBV5-1 and TRBJ2-3; 7 bases fit TRBD1. This CDR3 comprises 15 residues. Germline trimming cut 2 bases from V and 2 bases from J; bases unmatched to any gene: 5. Germline V gives CDR1 SGHRS, CDR2 YFSETQ. The CDR3 DNA reads as TGCGCCAGCAGCTTTACAGGGGTTGACACAGATACGCAGTATTTT. The encoded protein is CASSFTGVDTDTQYF.

The sample holds many counts of this clonotype. The J gene is TRBJ1-4, the V gene TRBV10-3, with no clear D. V lost 8 bases, J lost 7 bases, and 14 bases lay in between. Looked up from germline, CDR1 is ENHRY and CDR2 is SYGVKD. The CDR3 extends over 13 amino acids. CDR3 sequence reads: CAIGRSEGEKLFF. CDR3 bases: TGTGCCATCGGGAGGTCGGAGGGTGAAAAACTGTTTTTT.

In the case of this clonotype: A junction end diverges from the germline sequence, so it may reflect a read error. The chain links TRBV29-1 to TRBJ1-3; 7 bases line up with TRBD1. This CDR3 region has 12 residues. The germline V gene has CDR1 SQVTM and CDR2 ANQGSEA. In DNA, the CDR3 is TGCAGCGCTGCGTCAGGGGGAAACACCACATATTTT. Its protein is CSAASGGNTTYF.

This clonotype was counted ten times or more. This rearrangement joins TRBV20-1 to TRBJ2-1; 9 nucleotides match TRBD2. The CDR3 loop spans 16 amino acids. Germline-derived CDR1 and CDR2 are DFQATT and SNEGSKA (reference sequence). Trimming removed 7 bases from V and 7 bases from J; junction bases left unmatched: 17. The CDR3 DNA is TGCAGTGGTGGGGGTAGCGGGGGCCCCGGGACTAATGAGCAGTTCTTC. Its translation: CSGGGSGGPGTNEQFF.

The chain recombines TRBV7-2 with TRBJ1-2; no firm D call. Germline V gene sequence: CDR1 SGHTA, CDR2 FQGNSA. The germline V and J ends were trimmed by 6 bases and 8 bases, with 19 bases remaining between them. CDR3 length equals 14 residues. The CDR3 bases are TGTGCCAGCAGTTACTCCCCCGCGTTGGGCGGCTACACCTTC. Translating it yields CASSYSPALGGYTF.

This clonotype came up once. The V and J genes are TRBV20-1 and TRBJ1-1, with 8 positions matching TRBD1. This CDR3 comprises 13 residues. CDR1 and CDR2 from the germline V gene are DFQATT and SNEGSKA (reference sequence). The CDR3 DNA reads as TGCAGCAATGCAGGGGGCCGTGGCACTGAAGCTTTCTTT. Translation: CSNAGGRGTEAFF.

The chain recombines TRBV30 with TRBJ1-6; D is ambiguous. The germline V gene has CDR1 GTSNPN and CDR2 SVGIG (reference sequence). V lost 5 bases, J lost 4 bases, and 18 bases lay in between. The CDR3 contains 16 residues. As DNA, the CDR3 is TGTGCCTGGGAGGGAGAAAGGGTGGGTTATAATTCACCCCTCCACTTT. Encoded protein: CAWEGERVGYNSPLHF. The full variable domain, with the rest looked up from reference TRBV30 and TRBJ1-6, is SQTIHQWPATLVQPVGSPLSLECTVEGTSNPNLYWYRQAAGRGLQLLFYSVGIGQISSEVPQNLSASRPQDRQFILSSKKLLLSDSGFYLCAWEGERVGYNSPLHFGNGTRLTVT.